These T cell receptor beta chains were read from a single sample in a study of T-cell memory formation after mild COVID-19. TCRdb recomputed calls from the 5' RACE reads with MiXCR, one row per CDR3 protein. The data contain about 340,000 distinct CDR3 sequences, around 15% of them singletons. Sequenced material: PBMCs or a T cell subset sorted from them (not recorded which). These receptors all come from a man younger than 35 who had mild COVID-19 (a few samples of this study predate the infection). Cell type and time point are not known. The CDR3 runs from the conserved cysteine through the conserved F or W. Each record gives: J gene, clone size, V gene, D gene, CDR3 DNA, CDR3 protein. D genes are given only for firm matches. Size values are once, few and many counts, or a class for expanded clones, and some rows have none.

TRBJ1-1 . TRBV19 . TGTGCCATCATCACCGGGACAGAAGCTTTCTTT CAIITGTEAFF
TRBJ2-3 many TRBV20-1 TRBD2 TGCAGTGCTAGGGACCCGGGGGGGAGCACAGATACGCAGTATTTT CSARDPGGSTDTQYF
TRBJ2-3 . TRBV29-1 TRBD2 TGCAGCGTCCGAGCGGGGGGCCCAGATACGCAGTATTTT CSVRAGGPDTQYF
TRBJ1-5 few TRBV6-5 . TGTGCCAGCAGTCCTAGAGGGGGGCAGGCCTATAGCAATCAGCCCCAGCATTTT CASSPRGGQAYSNQPQHF
TRBJ1-2 . TRBV15 . TGTGCCACCAGCAGAGATCGCAGGGGAGGCTACACCTTC CATSRDRRGGYTF
TRBJ1-1 few TRBV12-5 . TGTGCTAGTGGTTCGACCGGCACTGAAGCTTTCTTT CASGSTGTEAFF
TRBJ1-4 . TRBV6-5 . TGTGCCAGCAGTGCAGGGAGCACTAATGAAAAACTGTTTTTT CASSAGSTNEKLFF
TRBJ2-1 few TRBV7-3 TRBD2 TGTGCCAGCAGCTTGGGCGGGGGGGCCCACAATGAGCAGTTCTTC CASSLGGGAHNEQFF
TRBJ1-3 few TRBV12-3/TRBV12-4 . TGTGCCAGCAGACCTCCGTACTCTGGAAACACCATATATTTT CASRPPYSGNTIYF
TRBJ2-3 many TRBV20-1 TRBD2 TGCAGTGCAACCGGACTAGCGGGGGCGGGAGATACGCAGTATTTT CSATGLAGAGDTQYF